The 30 T cell receptor beta chains given below trace back to one sample, sequenced in a study of blood T cells in healthy people across ages. Sample-barcoded 5' priming and a J-beta primer mix drove a second PCR of about 7 to 12 cycles. Each CDR3 protein gets one entry after TCRdb re-called the 5' RACE reads with MiXCR. The profile covers around 320,000 distinct CDR3 sequences, with 27% appearing a single time and roughly 30% taken by the ten largest. The material sequenced was blood. Receptors originate from a woman in her 70s in good health.

This clonotype was detected only a few times. This rearrangement joins TRBV18 to TRBJ1-1, with D unresolved. Trimming pared 5 bases from V and 6 bases from J, leaving 13 bases between. The CDR3 is 13 residues long. In germline, CDR1 is KGHSH, CDR2 LQKENI. CDR3 in DNA: TGTGCCAGCTCAGTAGGGTCGAATCCTGAAGCTTTCTTT. As protein: CASSVGSNPEAFF.

This clonotype was picked up a small number of times. The chain recombines TRBV2 with TRBJ2-7, with 14 bases matching TRBD2. CDR1 and CDR2 (germline): SNHLY, FYNNEI. V was clipped by 5 bases and J by 2 bases; unmatched bases: 8. The CDR3 is 17 residues long. In DNA, the CDR3 is TGTGCCAGCAGTAAGGGACTAGCGGGAGCGGGCACCTACGAGCAGTACTTC. Amino acid sequence: CASSKGLAGAGTYEQYF.

There are many counts of this clonotype. The rearrangement uses TRBV28 and TRBJ2-6; TRBD2 might be the D (5 bases). CDR1 is MDHEN, CDR2 SYDVKM, per germline. Between the trimmed V and J ends, which lost 5 bases and 1 base, there was a span of 9 bases. The CDR3 extends over 15 amino acids. CDR3 in DNA: TGTGCCAGCAGTCCGGGGTCGTCTGGGGCCAACGTCCTGACTTTC. Amino acids: CASSPGSSGANVLTF. The entire variable domain, with the rest obtained from reference TRBV28 and TRBJ2-6, is as follows: DVKVTQSSRYLVKRTGEKVFLECVQDMDHENMFWYRQDPGLGLRLIYFSYDVKMKEKGDIPEGYSVSREKKERFSLILESASTNQTSMYLCASSPGSSGANVLTFGAGSRLTVL.

The chain has TRBV6-2 or TRBV6-3 and TRBJ2-5; possibly TRBD1 or TRBD2 for D (6 bases each). Germline CDR1 MNHEY, CDR2 SVGEGT. The CDR3 consists of 13 residues. V was cut by 8 bases and J by 4 bases, with 14 bases left in between. CDR3 coding DNA: TGTGCCAGCGGCCGGGAGACAGGAGAGACCCAGTACTTC. Residues: CASGRETGETQYF.

Of note for this clonotype: One end of the junction is discordant with germline, which a read error may explain. The chain combines TRBV3-1 with TRBJ2-7; the match to TRBD2 covers 7 bases. CDR3 length equals 14 residues. Germline lookup yields CDR1 LGHDT and CDR2 YNNKEL (reference sequence). CDR3 DNA: TGTGCCAACAGCCAAGATGGAGCGGGGTACGAGCAGTACTTC. Translating it yields CANSQDGAGYEQYF.

With regard to this clonotype: A read error may account for a junction end that differs from germline. The genes are TRBV2 and TRBJ2-2; TRBD2 is a possible D gene (6 bases). The CDR3 runs 18 residues. Germline V gives CDR1 SNHLY, CDR2 FYNNEI. CDR3 sequence reads: CASSEFGIGSLNTGKLFF. The CDR3 region has the DNA TGTGCCAGCAGTGAATTCGGGATCGGGAGCCTTAACACCGGGAAGCTGTTTTTT.

The table lists this clonotype with many counts. This chain connects TRBV6-2 or TRBV6-3 to TRBJ2-1; D is unresolved. The germline gives CDR1 MNHEY, CDR2 SVGEGT. This CDR3 contains 12 residues. V was clipped by 4 bases and J by 11 bases, with 12 bases between them. In nucleotides, the CDR3 is TGTGCCAGCAGTTCCCCTCTATTGCAGCAGTTCTTC. Translated: CASSSPLLQQFF.

The chain links TRBV27 to TRBJ1-5; tentatively, D is TRBD1 (5 bases). Trimming removed 4 bases at V and 0 bases at J, with 13 bases between. Germline-derived CDR1 and CDR2 are MNHEY and SMNVEV (reference sequence). The CDR3 consists of 16 residues. The CDR3 protein is CASSYGAKYSNQPQHF. CDR3 DNA: TGTGCCAGCAGTTATGGGGCAAAGTATAGCAATCAGCCCCAGCATTTT.

The gene calls are TRBV5-1 and TRBJ2-7; a weak D match, TRBD1 (6 bases). Trimming removed 3 bases from V and 2 bases from J, with 15 bases in between. The CDR3 covers 15 residues. CDR1 is SGHRS, CDR2 YFSETQ, per germline. This chain's CDR3 is CASSSGQPKTYEQYF. CDR3 nucleotide sequence: TGCGCCAGCAGCTCAGGACAGCCCAAGACCTACGAGCAGTACTTC.

In this sample, this clonotype turned up many times. CDR3 sequence (DNA): TGCGCCAGCAGCTTGGCGTGGGGGTCCGGAGAGACCCAGTACTTC. Protein sequence: CASSLAWGSGETQYF. The V gene is TRBV5-1, the J gene TRBJ2-5, with D possibly being TRBD1 or TRBD2 (5 bases each). The CDR3 totals 15 residues. Trimming cost V 0 bases and J 4 bases, with 13 bases left between them. Germline V gene sequence: CDR1 SGHRS, CDR2 YFSETQ.

The V gene is TRBV25-1, the J gene TRBJ2-5; 7 nucleotides align to TRBD2. Judging by the DNA end, TRBJ2-1 fits better; the J call may be wrong. The CDR3 is 14 amino acids. Germline assignment: CDR1 MGHDK and CDR2 SYGVNS. The DNA of the CDR3 is TGTGCCAGCAGTGAACGAGGGAGGGCGGGGGAGCAGTTCTTC. It encodes CASSERGRAGEQFF.

Only a few counts were recorded for this clonotype. The rearrangement uses TRBV14 and TRBJ2-1, with D possibly matching TRBD2 (7 bases). This CDR3 has 17 amino acids. CDR1 is SGHDN and CDR2 is FVKESK in the germline V gene. V was pared by 2 bases and J by 4 bases, with 18 bases between. The CDR3 sequence is CASSQLGGGGDYNEQFF. For the CDR3, the DNA is TGTGCCAGCAGCCAACTCGGCGGAGGGGGGGATTACAATGAGCAGTTCTTC.

The gene calls are TRBV12-3 or TRBV12-4 and TRBJ2-3; 11 nucleotides agree with TRBD2. The CDR3 has 16 amino acids. V was pared by 1 base and J by 5 bases, with 5 bases of the junction left unmatched. CDR3 loop: CASSLGTSGSVDTQYF. In DNA form, the CDR3 reads TGTGCCAGCAGTTTAGGAACTAGCGGGAGTGTAGATACGCAGTATTTT.

This clonotype was seen ten or more times. V and J are TRBV29-1 and TRBJ2-3, with D perhaps assigned TRBD1 or TRBD2 (5 bases each). V was pared by 4 bases and J by 5 bases, with 19 bases between. The CDR3 has 15 residues. From germline, CDR1 is SQVTM and CDR2 ANQGSEA. The DNA for the CDR3 is TGCAGCGTTGGGGGACCTCCATTAAGGAGAGATACGCAGTATTTT. Its translation is CSVGGPPLRRDTQYF.

This rearrangement joins TRBV28 to TRBJ1-2; TRBD1 aligns across 10 bases. Germline trimming cut 6 bases from V and 9 bases from J; bases unmatched to any gene: 7. This CDR3 is 13 amino acids long. Germline CDR1 is MDHEN and CDR2 is SYDVKM. CDR3 sequence reads: CASSRTGGARYTF. The CDR3 DNA sequence: TGTGCCAGCAGCCGGACAGGGGGAGCCCGCTACACCTTC.

The chain links TRBV20-1 to TRBJ2-5, with unresolved D. The V end was cut by 4 bases, the J end by 1 base, with 7 bases between. The CDR3 spans 12 residues. Germline V lookup: CDR1 DFQATT, CDR2 SNEGSKA (reference sequence). CDR3 sequence: CSAIATQETQYF. DNA of the CDR3: TGCAGTGCTATAGCAACCCAAGAGACCCAGTACTTC.

This chain uses TRBV11-2 with TRBJ1-1; 8 positions agree with TRBD1. J was trimmed by 6 bases and V by 7 bases; bases with no gene match: 10. The CDR3 runs to 14 residues. Germline V lookup: CDR1 SGHAT, CDR2 FQNNGV. The CDR3 nucleotides read TGTGCCAGCACCGTAGCCCTGACAGGGGCTGAAGCTTTCTTT. Translating gives CASTVALTGAEAFF.

This clonotype was counted ten times or more. The rearrangement links TRBV6-5 to TRBJ2-5; D might be TRBD2 (5 bases). Gene TRBJ2-1 matches the end of the DNA better, so the J call may be wrong. The length of the CDR3 is 13 residues. Germline CDR1 MNHEY, CDR2 SVGAGI. The CDR3 is CASSTLRGNEQFF. In nucleotides, the CDR3 is TGTGCCAGCAGTACACTACGCGGGAATGAGCAGTTCTTC.

There are a few counts of this clonotype. The chain's CDR3 is CASSPEFIYGYTF. The CDR3 DNA follows: TGTGCCAGCAGCCCTGAGTTTATCTATGGCTACACCTTC. The genes are TRBV21-1 and TRBJ1-2. TRBV21-1 is a pseudogene segment. CDR3 size: 13 residues.

This sequence joins TRBV5-1 and TRBJ2-7; TRBD1 matches 7 bases. The CDR3 has 14 residues. Trimming took 5 bases from V and 2 from J; bases not matched to a gene: 7. CDR1 is SGHRS and CDR2 is YFSETQ in the germline V gene. The CDR3 protein is CASRKGAVPYEQYF. CDR3 in DNA: TGCGCCAGCAGGAAGGGGGCAGTACCCTACGAGCAGTACTTC.

This chain connects TRBV5-4 to TRBJ1-1, with TRBD1 matching 7 bases. The CDR3 consists of 13 residues. Germline V gives CDR1 SGHNT, CDR2 YYREEE (reference sequence). The V gene end was trimmed by 0 bases and the J gene end by 6 bases; junction bases not matched to a gene: 2. The CDR3 DNA follows: TGTGCCAGCAGCTTGGAAGGGACAGCTGAAGCTTTCTTT. The encoded protein is CASSLEGTAEAFF.

The chain is built from TRBV30 and TRBJ1-1; D may be TRBD1 (6 bases). Germline-derived CDR1 and CDR2 are GTSNPN and SVGIG (reference sequence). The CDR3 contains 15 residues. V dropped 4 bases and J dropped 1 base, with 16 bases sitting between them. CDR3: CAWTALRGGNTEAFF. Here the CDR3 DNA reads TGTGCCTGGACCGCCCTCCGAGGGGGGAACACTGAAGCTTTCTTT.

This clonotype was counted only a few times. V gene TRBV6-5 combines with J gene TRBJ1-2, with D perhaps TRBD1 (5 bases). Germline lookup yields CDR1 MNHEY and CDR2 SVGAGI. This CDR3 contains 13 residues. Trimming removed 4 bases from V and 4 bases from J, with 10 bases in between. CDR3 DNA: TGTGCCAGCAGTTTCCGACAGCCCTATGGCTACACCTTC. This gives the protein CASSFRQPYGYTF.

The genes are TRBV5-4 and TRBJ2-4; D gene uncertain. Germline CDR1 SGHNT, CDR2 YYREEE (reference sequence). There are 13 residues in the CDR3. V dropped 0 bases and J dropped 7 bases, with 8 bases sitting between them. The CDR3 loop is CASSLVGINIQYF. Here the CDR3 DNA reads TGTGCCAGCAGCTTGGTGGGGATTAACATTCAGTACTTC.

This clonotype was recorded only once. Here the CDR3 DNA reads TGTGCCAGCAGTTACGGCGGACAGGGTGGACCGGAAAAACTGTTTTTT. Its translation: CASSYGGQGGPEKLFF. V usage is TRBV6-2 or TRBV6-3 and J usage is TRBJ1-4; 8 positions match TRBD1. The CDR3 is 16 amino acids. Looked up from germline, CDR1 is MNHEY and CDR2 is SVGEGT. V lost 2 bases and J lost 8; bases outside the gene matches: 10.

This clonotype was found a few times. The chain couples TRBV7-9 to TRBJ2-5; no definite D call. The J call may be in error: the DNA end matches TRBJ2-7 better. Germline assignment: CDR1 SEHNR and CDR2 FQNEAQ (reference sequence). The CDR3 totals 12 residues. DNA of the CDR3: TGTGCCAGCAGCTTTCCGTACTACGAGCAGTACTTC. Protein sequence: CASSFPYYEQYF.

This clonotype came up a few times. The chain has TRBV12-3 or TRBV12-4 and TRBJ1-1; 8 positions match TRBD1. The length of the CDR3 is 13 residues. The J segment lost 6 bases and the V segment lost 8 bases, leaving 8 bases of the junction unmatched. The CDR3 nucleotides are TGTGCCAGCCACGCAGGGGGCTTTTCTGAAGCTTTCTTT. Translation gives CASHAGGFSEAFF.

A few counts support this clonotype. The chain carries TRBV20-1 and TRBJ1-1, with D maybe TRBD1 (6 bases). Trimming took 6 bases from V and 1 from J, leaving 15 bases between them. Germline loops: CDR1 DFQATT, CDR2 SNEGSKA (reference sequence). This CDR3 region has 14 residues. CDR3 DNA sequence: TGCAGTGCGAGGTCAGGGGACTCGAACACTGAAGCTTTCTTT. Residues: CSARSGDSNTEAFF.

This clonotype was picked up a small number of times. The chain recombines TRBV29-1 with TRBJ2-1; TRBD2 aligns across 8 bases. Trimming removed 7 bases from V and 8 bases from J; junction bases left unmatched: 16. The germline CDR1 and CDR2 sequences are SQVTM and ANQGSEA. The CDR3 contains 15 residues. CDR3 DNA: TGCAGCGGCGGGACTAGTAGCGTCTTAATCCATGAGCAGTTCTTC. Protein sequence: CSGGTSSVLIHEQFF.

V and J are TRBV20-1 and TRBJ2-7, with 8 bases aligning to TRBD1. This CDR3 is 14 amino acids long. V lost 0 bases, J lost 1 base, and 2 bases stayed unmatched. Germline loops: CDR1 DFQATT, CDR2 SNEGSKA (reference sequence). CDR3 in amino acids: CSARDNRGSYEQYF. CDR3 nucleotides: TGCAGTGCTAGAGACAACAGGGGGTCCTACGAGCAGTACTTC.